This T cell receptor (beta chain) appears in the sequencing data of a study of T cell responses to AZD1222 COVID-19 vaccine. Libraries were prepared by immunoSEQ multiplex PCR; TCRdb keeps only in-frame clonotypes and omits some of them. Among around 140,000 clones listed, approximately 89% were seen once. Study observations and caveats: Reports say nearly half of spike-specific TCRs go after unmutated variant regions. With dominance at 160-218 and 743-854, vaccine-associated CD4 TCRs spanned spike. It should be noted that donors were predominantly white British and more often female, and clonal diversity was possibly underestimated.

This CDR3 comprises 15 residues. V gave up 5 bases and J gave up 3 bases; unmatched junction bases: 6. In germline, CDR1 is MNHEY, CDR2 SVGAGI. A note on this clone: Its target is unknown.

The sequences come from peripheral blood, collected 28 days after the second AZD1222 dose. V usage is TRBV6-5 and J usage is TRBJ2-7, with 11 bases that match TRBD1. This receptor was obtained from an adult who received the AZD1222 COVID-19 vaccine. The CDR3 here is CASSTRDRGGYEQYF. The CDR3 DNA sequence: TGTGCCAGCAGTACCAGGGACAGGGGGGGCTACGAGCAGTACTTC.